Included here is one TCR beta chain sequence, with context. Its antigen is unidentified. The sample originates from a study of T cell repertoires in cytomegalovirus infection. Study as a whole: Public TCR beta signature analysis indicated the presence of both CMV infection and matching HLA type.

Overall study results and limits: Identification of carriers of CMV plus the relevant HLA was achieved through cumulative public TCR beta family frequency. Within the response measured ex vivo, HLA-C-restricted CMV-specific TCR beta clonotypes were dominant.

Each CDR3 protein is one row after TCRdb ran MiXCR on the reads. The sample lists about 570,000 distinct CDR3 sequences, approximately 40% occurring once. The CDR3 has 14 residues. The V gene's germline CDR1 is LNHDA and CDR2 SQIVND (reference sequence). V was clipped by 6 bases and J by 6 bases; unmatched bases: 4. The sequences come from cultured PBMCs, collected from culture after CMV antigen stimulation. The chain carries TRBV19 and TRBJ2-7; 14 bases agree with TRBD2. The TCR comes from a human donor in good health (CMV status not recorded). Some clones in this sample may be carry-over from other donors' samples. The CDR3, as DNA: TGTGCCAGTAGGAGACTAGCGGGAGGGCCCGAGCAGTACTTC. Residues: CASRRLAGGPEQYF.